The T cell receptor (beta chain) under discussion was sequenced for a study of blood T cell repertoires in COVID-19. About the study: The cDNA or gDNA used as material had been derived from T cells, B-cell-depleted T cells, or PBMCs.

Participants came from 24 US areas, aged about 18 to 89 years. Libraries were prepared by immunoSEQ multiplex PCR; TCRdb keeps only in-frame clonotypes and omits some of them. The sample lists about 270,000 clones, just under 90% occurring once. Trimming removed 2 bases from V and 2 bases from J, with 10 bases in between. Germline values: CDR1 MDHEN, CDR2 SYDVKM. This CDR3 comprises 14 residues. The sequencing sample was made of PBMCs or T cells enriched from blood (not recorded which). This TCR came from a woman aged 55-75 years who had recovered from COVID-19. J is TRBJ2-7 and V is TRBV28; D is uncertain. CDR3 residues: CASSLLGSTYEQYF. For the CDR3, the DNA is TGTGCCAGCAGTTTACTTGGTTCTACCTACGAGCAGTACTTC.